This TCR beta chain originates from a study of blood T cell repertoires in COVID-19. Study-wide context: Material from acute and convalescent COVID-19 was sourced from the United States, Italy and Spain. From T cells, B-cell-depleted T cells, or PBMCs came the material, which was cDNA or gDNA.

The CDR3 loop spans 13 amino acids. The germline gives CDR1 SGHRS, CDR2 YFSETQ. With 2 bases removed from V and 6 bases from J, the gap between germline ends came to 9 bases. Methods used by the authors: Amplification of reference gene primers was used by the study to estimate nucleated cell counts. Assay: immunoSEQ multiplex PCR; the TCRdb copy retains only in-frame clones and omits some. V, J and clone size derive from that table, while D and trimming were established from the DNA sequence. The sample lists around 110,000 clones, roughly 83% occurring once. Sequencing was done on a sample of peripheral blood. This clonotype was obtained from a woman in her 70s with acute or convalescent COVID-19. This chain links TRBV5-1 with TRBJ2-1; D remains unclear. CDR3 bases: TGCGCCAGCAGCTTAGCGACTTCCAATGAGCAGTTCTTC. This sequence encodes CASSLATSNEQFF.